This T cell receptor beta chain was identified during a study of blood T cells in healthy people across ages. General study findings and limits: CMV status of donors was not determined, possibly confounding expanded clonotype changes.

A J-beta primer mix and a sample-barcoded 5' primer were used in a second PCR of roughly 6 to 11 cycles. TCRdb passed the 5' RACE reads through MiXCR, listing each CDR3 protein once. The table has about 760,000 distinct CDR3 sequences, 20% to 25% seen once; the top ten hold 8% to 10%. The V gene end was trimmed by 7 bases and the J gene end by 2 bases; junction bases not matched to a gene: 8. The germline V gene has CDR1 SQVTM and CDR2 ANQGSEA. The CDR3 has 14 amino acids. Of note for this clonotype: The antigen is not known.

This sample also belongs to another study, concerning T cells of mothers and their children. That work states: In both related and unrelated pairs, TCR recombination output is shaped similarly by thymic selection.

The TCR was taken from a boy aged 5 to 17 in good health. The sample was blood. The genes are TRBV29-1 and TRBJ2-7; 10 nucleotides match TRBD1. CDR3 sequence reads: CSAIGTGDPYEQYF. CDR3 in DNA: TGCAGCGCGATCGGGACAGGGGATCCCTACGAGCAGTACTTC.